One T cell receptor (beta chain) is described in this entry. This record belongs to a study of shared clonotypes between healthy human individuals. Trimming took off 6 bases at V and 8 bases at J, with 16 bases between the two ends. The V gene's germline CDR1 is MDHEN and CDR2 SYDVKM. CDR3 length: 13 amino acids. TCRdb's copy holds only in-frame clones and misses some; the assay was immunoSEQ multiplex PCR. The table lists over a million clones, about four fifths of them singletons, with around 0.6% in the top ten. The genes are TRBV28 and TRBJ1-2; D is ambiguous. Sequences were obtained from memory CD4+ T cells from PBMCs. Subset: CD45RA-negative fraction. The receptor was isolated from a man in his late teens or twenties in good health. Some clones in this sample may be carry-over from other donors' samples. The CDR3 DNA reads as TGTGCCAGCAGGGGTAGTCCGGCGGGAGGCTACACCTTC. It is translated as CASRGSPAGGYTF.